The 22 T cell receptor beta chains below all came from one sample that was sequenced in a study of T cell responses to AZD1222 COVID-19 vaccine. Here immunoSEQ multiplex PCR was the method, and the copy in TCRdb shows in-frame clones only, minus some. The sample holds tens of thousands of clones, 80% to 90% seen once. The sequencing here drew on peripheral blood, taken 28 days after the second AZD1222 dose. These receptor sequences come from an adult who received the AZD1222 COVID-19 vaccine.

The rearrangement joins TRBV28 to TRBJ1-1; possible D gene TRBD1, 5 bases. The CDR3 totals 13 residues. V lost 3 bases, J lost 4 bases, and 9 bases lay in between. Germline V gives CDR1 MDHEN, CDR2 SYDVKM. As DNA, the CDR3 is TGTGCCAGCAGTTTTGCAGGGCTCACTGAAGCTTTCTTT. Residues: CASSFAGLTEAFF.

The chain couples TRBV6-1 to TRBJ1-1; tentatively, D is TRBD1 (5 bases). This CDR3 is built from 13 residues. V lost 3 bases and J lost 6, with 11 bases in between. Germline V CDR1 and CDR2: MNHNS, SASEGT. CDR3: CASSDRAQAEAFF. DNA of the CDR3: TGTGCCAGCAGTGACAGGGCTCAGGCTGAAGCTTTCTTT.

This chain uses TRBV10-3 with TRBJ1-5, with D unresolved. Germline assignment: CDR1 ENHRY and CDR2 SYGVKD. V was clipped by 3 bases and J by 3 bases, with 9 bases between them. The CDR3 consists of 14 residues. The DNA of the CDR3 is TGTGCCATCAGTGATGGGGTAACCAATCAGCCCCAGCATTTT. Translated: CAISDGVTNQPQHF.

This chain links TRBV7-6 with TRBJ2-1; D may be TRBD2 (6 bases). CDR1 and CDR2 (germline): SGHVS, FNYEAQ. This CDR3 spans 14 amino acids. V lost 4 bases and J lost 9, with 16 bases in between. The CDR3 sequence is CASSSGLQEGEQFF. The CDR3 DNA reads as TGTGCCAGCAGCTCGGGATTACAGGAGGGTGAGCAGTTCTTC.

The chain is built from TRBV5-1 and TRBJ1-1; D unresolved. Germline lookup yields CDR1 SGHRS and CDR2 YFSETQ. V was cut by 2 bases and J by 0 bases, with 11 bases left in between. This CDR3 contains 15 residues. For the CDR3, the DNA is TGCGCCAGCAGCTTCATCGAACAGATGAACACTGAAGCTTTCTTT. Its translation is CASSFIEQMNTEAFF.

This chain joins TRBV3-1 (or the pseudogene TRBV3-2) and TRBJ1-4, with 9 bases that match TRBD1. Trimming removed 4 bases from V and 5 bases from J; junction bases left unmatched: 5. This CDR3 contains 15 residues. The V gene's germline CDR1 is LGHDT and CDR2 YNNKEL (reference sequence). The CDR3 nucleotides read TGTGCCAGCAGCCTATCGACAGGGGGAAATGAAAAACTGTTTTTT. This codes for CASSLSTGGNEKLFF.

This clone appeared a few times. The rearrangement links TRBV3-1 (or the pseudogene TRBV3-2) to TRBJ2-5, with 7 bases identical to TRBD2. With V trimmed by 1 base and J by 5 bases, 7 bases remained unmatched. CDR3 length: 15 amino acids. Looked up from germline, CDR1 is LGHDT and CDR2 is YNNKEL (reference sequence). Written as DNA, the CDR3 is TGTGCCAGCAGCCAAGGGGGAGCGGGACTGGAGACCCAGTACTTC. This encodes CASSQGGAGLETQYF.

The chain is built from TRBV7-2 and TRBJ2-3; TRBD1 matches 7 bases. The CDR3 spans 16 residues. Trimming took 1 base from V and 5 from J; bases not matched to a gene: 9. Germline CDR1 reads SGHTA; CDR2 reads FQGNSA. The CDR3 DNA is TGTGCCAGCAGCTTAGTTGGAGACAGGGTCGTAGATACGCAGTATTTT. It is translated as CASSLVGDRVVDTQYF.

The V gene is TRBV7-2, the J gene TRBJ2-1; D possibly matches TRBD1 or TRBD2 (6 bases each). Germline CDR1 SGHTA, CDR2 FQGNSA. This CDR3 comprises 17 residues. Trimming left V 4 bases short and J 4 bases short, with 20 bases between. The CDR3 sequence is CASSWGRRGKSYNEQFF. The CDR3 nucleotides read TGTGCCAGCAGCTGGGGGCGTCGCGGGAAGTCGTACAATGAGCAGTTCTTC.

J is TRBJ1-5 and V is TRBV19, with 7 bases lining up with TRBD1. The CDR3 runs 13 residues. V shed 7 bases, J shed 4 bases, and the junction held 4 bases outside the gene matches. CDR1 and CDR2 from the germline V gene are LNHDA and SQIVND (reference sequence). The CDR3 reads CASTTGRNQPQHF. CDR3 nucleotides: TGTGCCAGTACGACAGGGAGGAATCAGCCCCAGCATTTT. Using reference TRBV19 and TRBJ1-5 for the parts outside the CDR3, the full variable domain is DGGITQSPKYLFRKEGQNVTLSCEQNLNHDAMYWYRQDPGQGLRLIYYSQIVNDFQKGDIAEGYSVSREKKESFPLTVTSAQKNPTAFYLCASTTGRNQPQHFGDGTRLSIL.

CDR3 DNA: TGTGCCAGCGCTAGGACCCTGGTGGGGGGCTACACCTTC. Translated: CASARTLVGGYTF. The chain employs TRBV19 and TRBJ1-2, with unresolved D. The CDR3 length is 13 residues. With 9 bases removed from V and 8 bases from J, the gap between germline ends came to 19 bases. Germline V CDR1 and CDR2: LNHDA, SQIVND (reference sequence).

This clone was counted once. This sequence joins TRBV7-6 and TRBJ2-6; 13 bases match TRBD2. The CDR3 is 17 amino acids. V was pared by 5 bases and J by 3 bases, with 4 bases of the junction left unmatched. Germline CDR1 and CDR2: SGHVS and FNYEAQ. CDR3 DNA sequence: TGTGCCAGCAGCAGAGGGACTAGCGGGGTTGGGGCCAACGTCCTGACTTTC. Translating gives CASSRGTSGVGANVLTF.

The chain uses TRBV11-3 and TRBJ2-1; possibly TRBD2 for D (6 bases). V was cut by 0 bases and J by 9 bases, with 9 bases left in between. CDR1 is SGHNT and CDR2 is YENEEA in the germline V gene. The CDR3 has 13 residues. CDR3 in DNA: TGTGCCAGCAGCTTAGATTTGGGAGGTGAGCAGTTCTTC. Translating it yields CASSLDLGGEQFF.

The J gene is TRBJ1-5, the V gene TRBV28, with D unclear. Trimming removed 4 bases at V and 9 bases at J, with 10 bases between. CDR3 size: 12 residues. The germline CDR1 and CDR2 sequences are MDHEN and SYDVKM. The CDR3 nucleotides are TGTGCCAGCAGTTCACCAGGTTGGCCCCAGCATTTT. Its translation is CASSSPGWPQHF.

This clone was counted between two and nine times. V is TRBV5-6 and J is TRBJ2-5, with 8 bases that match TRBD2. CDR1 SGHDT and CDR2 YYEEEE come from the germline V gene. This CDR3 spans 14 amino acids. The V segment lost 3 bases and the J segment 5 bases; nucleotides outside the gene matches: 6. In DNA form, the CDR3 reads TGTGCCAGCAGCTCAGGACTAGCCGGGGAGACCCAGTACTTC. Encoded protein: CASSSGLAGETQYF.

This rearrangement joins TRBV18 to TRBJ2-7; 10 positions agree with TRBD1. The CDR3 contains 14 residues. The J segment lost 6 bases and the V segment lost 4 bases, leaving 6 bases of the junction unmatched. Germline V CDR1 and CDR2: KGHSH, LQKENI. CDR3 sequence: CASSRRDRGPEQYF. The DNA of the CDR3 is TGTGCCAGCTCACGCCGGGACAGGGGACCCGAGCAGTACTTC. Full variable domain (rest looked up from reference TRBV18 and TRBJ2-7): NAGVMQNPRHLVRRRGQEARLRCSPMKGHSHVYWYRQLPEEGLKFMVYLQKENIIDESGMPKERFSAEFPKEGPSILRIQQVVRGDSAAYFCASSRRDRGPEQYFGPGTRLTVT.

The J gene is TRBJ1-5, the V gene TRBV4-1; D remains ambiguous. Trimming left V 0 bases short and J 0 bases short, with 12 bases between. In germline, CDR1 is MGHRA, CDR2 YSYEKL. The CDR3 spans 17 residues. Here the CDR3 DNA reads TGCGCCAGCAGCCAAGAAATGGTGGCAGCTAGCAATCAGCCCCAGCATTTT. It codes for CASSQEMVAASNQPQHF.

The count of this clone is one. CDR3 sequence (DNA): TGTGCCAGTAGTCCCAACAGTTCCCCTTCACCCCTCCACTTT. Its protein product is CASSPNSSPSPLHF. The gene calls are TRBV19 and TRBJ1-6; D ambiguous. V gave up 5 bases and J gave up 9 bases, with 14 bases separating them. This CDR3 region has 14 residues. Germline V gene data show CDR1 as LNHDA and CDR2 as SQIVND (reference sequence).

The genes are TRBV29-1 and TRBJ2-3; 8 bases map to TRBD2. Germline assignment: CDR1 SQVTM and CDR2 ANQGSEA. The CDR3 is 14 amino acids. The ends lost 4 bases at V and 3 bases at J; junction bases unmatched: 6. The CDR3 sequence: CSVAGASGTDTQYF. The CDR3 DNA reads TGCAGCGTTGCGGGGGCTAGCGGGACAGATACGCAGTATTTT.

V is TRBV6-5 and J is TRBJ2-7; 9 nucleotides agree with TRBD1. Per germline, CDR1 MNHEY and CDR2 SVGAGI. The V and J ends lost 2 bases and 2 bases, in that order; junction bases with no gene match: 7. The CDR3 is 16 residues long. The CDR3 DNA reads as TGTGCCAGCAGTTACCCCTCTGACAGGGGGGCCTACGAGCAGTACTTC. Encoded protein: CASSYPSDRGAYEQYF.

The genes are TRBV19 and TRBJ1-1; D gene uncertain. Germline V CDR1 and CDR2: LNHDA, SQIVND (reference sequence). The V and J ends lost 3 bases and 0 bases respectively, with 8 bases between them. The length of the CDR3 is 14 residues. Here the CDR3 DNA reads TGTGCCAGTAGTATTAGGAGCATGAACACTGAAGCTTTCTTT. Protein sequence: CASSIRSMNTEAFF.

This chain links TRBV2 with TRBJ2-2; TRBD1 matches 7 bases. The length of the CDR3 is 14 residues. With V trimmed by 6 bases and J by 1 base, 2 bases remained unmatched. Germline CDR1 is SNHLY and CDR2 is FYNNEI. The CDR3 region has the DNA TGTGCCAGCAGCTGGACAGGGAACACCGGGGAGCTGTTTTTT. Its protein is CASSWTGNTGELFF. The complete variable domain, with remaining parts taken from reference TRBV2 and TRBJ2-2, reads EPEVTQTPSHQVTQMGQEVILRCVPISNHLYFYWYRQILGQKVEFLVSFYNNEISEKSEIFDDQFSVERPDGSNFTLKIRSTKLEDSAMYFCASSWTGNTGELFFGEGSRLTVL.